The rows below give T cell receptor beta chains drawn from one sample of a study of blood T cell repertoires in COVID-19. Generated by immunoSEQ multiplex PCR, the TCRdb table keeps only in-frame clones and is missing some. This sample has approximately 190,000 clones, with 80% found just once. The sample consisted of peripheral blood. These receptors all stem from a man in his fifties or sixties with acute or convalescent COVID-19. CDR3s include the opening cysteine and the closing phenylalanine or tryptophan. Fields, in order: J gene, V gene, D gene, clone size, CDR3 protein, CDR3 DNA. The D gene is left open where the match is weak. Expanded clones are given a class, and other clones once, few, many or no size at all.

>TRBJ2-1|TRBV10-3|.|.
CAISEGDLGDEQFF
TGTGCCATCAGTGAGGGGGACTTGGGGGATGAGCAGTTCTTC
>TRBJ2-1|TRBV7-2|TRBD2|.
CASSLYGTSNEQFF
TGTGCCAGCAGCTTATATGGGACTAGTAATGAGCAGTTCTTC
>TRBJ2-3|TRBV24-1|TRBD1|few
CATSDPVPGQGRGADTQYF
TGTGCCACCAGTGATCCCGTCCCGGGACAGGGGAGAGGGGCAGATACGCAGTATTTT
>TRBJ2-1|TRBV2|TRBD2|.
CASSHGTTGGYNEQFF
TGTGCCAGCAGTCACGGGACAACGGGAGGGTACAATGAGCAGTTCTTC
>TRBJ1-4|TRBV18|TRBD1|.
CASSPRQGERNEKLFF
TGTGCCAGCTCACCAAGGCAGGGGGAGAGGAATGAAAAACTGTTTTTT
>TRBJ2-7|TRBV6-5|TRBD1|.
CASSYSKDRGYEQYF
TGTGCCAGCAGTTACTCGAAGGACAGGGGTTACGAGCAGTACTTC
>TRBJ1-4|TRBV1|.|.
CTTARLYRERYNEKLFF
TGCACCACCGCCCGTCTTTACCGGGAGCGGTACAATGAAAAACTGTTTTTT
>TRBJ1-2|TRBV16|.|.
CASSQSQGGGASGSYTF
TGTGCCAGCAGCCAATCCCAGGGTGGGGGCGCATCGGGCAGCTACACCTTC
>TRBJ1-6|TRBV18|.|.
CASSPPNSGNSPLHF
TGTGCCAGCTCACCACCGAATTCGGGGAATTCACCCCTCCACTTT
>TRBJ2-4|TRBV5-6|TRBD1|few
CASSNGQGRNIQYF
TGTGCCAGCAGCAACGGACAGGGGCGGAACATTCAGTACTTC
>TRBJ1-1|TRBV5-1|.|.
CASSSTENTEAFF
TGCGCCAGCAGCTCGACAGAGAACACTGAAGCTTTCTTT
>TRBJ2-1|TRBV10-3|.|.
CAISQGVYNEQFF
TGTGCCATCAGTCAAGGAGTCTACAATGAGCAGTTCTTC
>TRBJ2-7|TRBV5-1|TRBD2|.
CASSLEREPHEQYF
TGCGCCAGCAGCTTGGAGCGGGAGCCCCACGAGCAGTACTTC
>TRBJ2-7|TRBV24-1|TRBD2|.
CATSDSGDLAGGSYEQYF
TGTGCCACCAGTGATTCTGGGGATCTAGCGGGAGGCTCCTACGAGCAGTACTTC
>TRBJ1-5|TRBV3-1/TRBV3-2|TRBD1|.
CASSQSGQGVQPQHF
TGTGCCAGCAGCCAATCGGGACAGGGAGTGCAGCCCCAGCATTTT
>TRBJ2-1|TRBV2|TRBD2|.
CASTVLAGDSFF
TGTGCCAGCACCGTGCTAGCGGGGGATTCGTTCTTC
>TRBJ1-2|TRBV7-2|.|once
CASSETPTRGHGYTF
TGTGCCAGCAGCGAAACCCCTACCAGGGGACATGGCTACACCTTC
>TRBJ2-3|TRBV19|TRBD1|.
CASSTSRDRGEDTQYF
TGTGCCAGTAGTACGTCACGGGACAGGGGGGAAGATACGCAGTATTTT
>TRBJ1-5|TRBV19|.|.
CASSTLEGRHQPQHF
TGTGCCAGTAGTACCCTGGAGGGGAGGCACCAGCCCCAGCATTTT
>TRBJ2-1|TRBV11-2|.|.
CASSLEVPGYPHNEQFF
TGTGCCAGCAGCTTAGAAGTCCCAGGGTATCCCCACAATGAGCAGTTCTTC
>TRBJ2-3|TRBV7-2|TRBD1|.
CASSLTGGPDTQYF
TGTGCCAGCAGCTTGACAGGGGGCCCGGATACGCAGTATTTT
>TRBJ2-7|TRBV7-9|TRBD1|.
CASSLWTGGSYEQYF
TGTGCCAGCAGCTTATGGACAGGGGGCTCCTACGAGCAGTACTTC
>TRBJ1-2|TRBV7-8|.|once
CASSLVQGFDGYTF
TGTGCCAGCAGCTTAGTACAGGGCTTCGATGGCTACACCTTC
>TRBJ1-3|TRBV6-6|TRBD1|.
CASSYSTGGSGNTIYF
TGTGCCAGCAGTTACTCAACAGGGGGTTCTGGAAACACCATATATTTT
>TRBJ2-1|TRBV7-8|TRBD2|.
CASSPSGTMGNEQFF
TGTGCCAGCAGCCCTTCCGGGACTATGGGCAATGAGCAGTTCTTC
>TRBJ2-3|TRBV7-2|.|.
CASSLRENTQYF
TGTGCCAGCAGCTTGAGGGAAAATACGCAGTATTTT
>TRBJ1-2|TRBV2|.|.
CASSERQRVYTF
TGTGCCAGCAGTGAACGACAAAGAGTCTACACCTTC
>TRBJ1-2|TRBV18|.|.
CASSLSIPGQGNVGYTF
TGTGCCAGCTCACTAAGCATACCGGGACAAGGGAATGTTGGCTACACCTTC
>TRBJ2-5|TRBV18|.|.
CASSPPQGWETQYF
TGTGCCAGCTCACCACCGCAGGGTTGGGAGACCCAGTACTTC
>TRBJ2-2|TRBV19|TRBD2|.
CASRVGGAAGELFF
TGTGCCAGTAGGGTCGGGGGGGCCGCCGGGGAGCTGTTTTTT
>TRBJ2-7|TRBV5-4|TRBD2|.
CASSLGLAGLREQYF
TGTGCCAGCAGCTTGGGACTAGCGGGTCTACGCGAGCAGTACTTC
>TRBJ1-4|TRBV19|.|few
CASSRPANEKLFF
TGTGCCAGCAGTAGGCCAGCTAATGAAAAACTGTTTTTT
>TRBJ2-5|TRBV15|TRBD1|.
CATTYGTGGAETQYF
TGTGCCACCACCTATGGGACAGGGGGCGCCGAGACCCAGTACTTC
>TRBJ1-5|TRBV11-2|.|.
CASSLLGRTSEPQHF
TGTGCCAGCAGCTTACTAGGTCGGACTTCGGAGCCCCAGCATTTT
>TRBJ1-2|TRBV20-1|.|.
CSALYGYTF
TGCAGTGCCCTCTATGGCTACACCTTC
>TRBJ2-3|TRBV9|TRBD2|.
CASSVPSSGRATDTQYF
TGTGCCAGCAGCGTCCCATCTAGCGGGAGGGCCACAGATACGCAGTATTTT
>TRBJ2-3|TRBV4-2|.|.
CASSQDKLPTDTQYF
TGTGCCAGCAGCCAAGATAAACTCCCCACAGATACGCAGTATTTT
>TRBJ2-3|TRBV10-3|TRBD2|.
CAISETRLAGSTDTQYF
TGTGCCATCAGTGAGACACGACTAGCGGGGAGCACAGATACGCAGTATTTT
>TRBJ2-7|TRBV5-1|.|.
CASGVGYEQYF
TGCGCGTCAGGGGTGGGATACGAGCAGTACTTC
>TRBJ2-2|TRBV2|.|.
CASSPGGGGTGELFF
TGTGCCAGCAGCCCCGGGGGAGGCGGCACCGGGGAGCTGTTTTTT
>TRBJ2-1|TRBV10-1|.|.
CASSARGQGKNEQFF
TGCGCCAGCAGTGCGCGGGGGCAAGGGAAAAACGAGCAGTTCTTC
>TRBJ2-1|TRBV3-1/TRBV3-2|TRBD2|many
CASSQVGLAGGPAYNEQFF
TGTGCCAGCAGCCAAGTGGGGCTAGCGGGGGGGCCGGCCTACAATGAGCAGTTCTTC
>TRBJ1-3|TRBV6-1|.|.
CASSESQGFSGNTIYF
TGTGCCAGCAGTGAAAGTCAGGGCTTCTCTGGAAACACCATATATTTT
>TRBJ2-1|TRBV9|TRBD2|.
CASSVAAGANNEQFF
TGTGCCAGCAGCGTAGCAGCGGGGGCCAACAATGAGCAGTTCTTC
>TRBJ1-5|TRBV2|.|.
CASSVRRENQPQHF
TGTGCCAGCAGCGTAAGACGGGAAAATCAGCCCCAGCATTTT
>TRBJ2-1|TRBV5-1|TRBD1|.
CASSFTGTGRDEQFF
TGCGCCAGCAGCTTTACCGGGACAGGGAGGGATGAGCAGTTCTTC
>TRBJ2-6|TRBV6-4|TRBD2|.
CASRRTSGRGGGANVLTF
TGTGCCAGCAGACGGACTAGCGGGAGAGGAGGTGGGGCCAACGTCCTGACTTTC
>TRBJ2-1|TRBV5-1|TRBD2|.
CASSLVAGVGNEQFF
TGCGCCAGCAGCTTGGTAGCGGGAGTAGGGAATGAGCAGTTCTTC
>TRBJ2-5|TRBV11-2|TRBD2|.
CASSLTSGSETQYF
TGTGCCAGCAGCTTAACTAGCGGGAGTGAGACCCAGTACTTC
>TRBJ2-3|TRBV5-1|TRBD1|few
CASSLGFQGAADTQYF
TGCGCCAGCAGCTTGGGTTTTCAGGGGGCAGCAGATACGCAGTATTTT
>TRBJ1-1|TRBV3-1/TRBV3-2|.|.
CASSQEGGEAFF
TGTGCCAGCAGCCAAGAGGGGGGAGAAGCTTTCTTT
>TRBJ2-7|TRBV3-1/TRBV3-2|TRBD1|.
CASSPSGTGGRETYF
TGTGCCAGCAGCCCCTCCGGGACAGGGGGCCGGGAGACGTACTTC
>TRBJ1-2|TRBV19|TRBD1|few
CASTPTGIGYTF
TGTGCCAGTACCCCGACAGGGATTGGCTACACCTTC
>TRBJ1-3|TRBV29-1|.|.
CSATDGNTIYF
TGCAGCGCGACAGATGGAAACACCATATATTTT
>TRBJ2-1|TRBV24-1|.|.
CATSDPHALANEQFF
TGTGCCACCAGTGATCCCCATGCGCTAGCGAATGAGCAGTTCTTC
>TRBJ2-2|TRBV5-1|.|.
CASSLGNTGELLF
TGCGCCAGCAGCTTGGGAAACACCGGGGAGCTGCTTTTT
>TRBJ1-1|TRBV6-5|.|.
CASSNRAMNTEAFF
TGTGCCAGCAGTAACAGGGCGATGAACACTGAAGCTTTCTTT
>TRBJ1-5|TRBV19|.|.
CASSIQGFGRNQPQHF
TGTGCCAGTAGTATCCAGGGTTTTGGGCGCAATCAGCCCCAGCATTTT
>TRBJ2-7|TRBV5-1|TRBD2|.
CASSLAGGTYEQYF
TGCGCCAGCAGCTTAGCGGGGGGAACTTACGAGCAGTACTTC
>TRBJ1-6|TRBV10-3|TRBD1|.
CAISEWTGGIGDNSPLHF
TGTGCCATCAGTGAGTGGACAGGAGGGATTGGGGATAATTCACCCCTCCACTTT